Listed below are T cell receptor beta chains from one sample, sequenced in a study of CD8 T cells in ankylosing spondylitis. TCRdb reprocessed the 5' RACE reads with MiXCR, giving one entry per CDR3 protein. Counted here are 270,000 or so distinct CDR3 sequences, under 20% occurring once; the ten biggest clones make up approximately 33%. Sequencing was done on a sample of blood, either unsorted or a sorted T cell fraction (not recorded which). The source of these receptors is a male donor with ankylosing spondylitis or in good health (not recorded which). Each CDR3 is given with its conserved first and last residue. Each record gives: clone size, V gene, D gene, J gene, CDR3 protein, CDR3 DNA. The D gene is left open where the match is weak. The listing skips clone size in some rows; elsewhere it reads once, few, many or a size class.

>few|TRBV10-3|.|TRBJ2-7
CAISESIYEQYF
TGTGCCATCAGTGAGTCGATTTACGAGCAGTACTTC
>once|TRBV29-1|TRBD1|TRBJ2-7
CSGTGQNTYEQYF
TGCAGCGGCACGGGACAGAACACCTACGAGCAGTACTTC
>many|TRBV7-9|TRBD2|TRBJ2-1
CASSLEVAGGPHNEQFF
TGTGCCAGCAGCTTAGAGGTAGCGGGAGGGCCTCACAATGAGCAGTTCTTC
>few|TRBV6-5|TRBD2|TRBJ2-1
CASSLVGLAGNEQFF
TGTGCCAGCAGTTTAGTCGGACTAGCGGGTAATGAGCAGTTCTTC
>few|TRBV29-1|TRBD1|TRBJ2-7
CSVEEEDRGTYEQYF
TGCAGCGTTGAAGAGGAGGACAGGGGGACCTACGAGCAGTACTTC
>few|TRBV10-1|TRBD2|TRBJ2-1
CASSDFAGGPFNEQFF
TGCGCCAGCAGTGACTTCGCGGGAGGGCCCTTCAATGAGCAGTTCTTC
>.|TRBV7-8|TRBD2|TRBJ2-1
CASSLTSGVINEQFF
TGTGCCAGCAGCTTAACTAGCGGAGTGATAAATGAGCAGTTCTTC
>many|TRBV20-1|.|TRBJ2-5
CSAETGKETQYF
TGCAGTGCCGAGACGGGGAAAGAGACCCAGTACTTC
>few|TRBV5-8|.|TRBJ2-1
CASSLEVSSYNEQFF
TGTGCCAGCAGCTTGGAGGTCAGCTCCTACAATGAGCAGTTCTTC
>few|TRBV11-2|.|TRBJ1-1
CASSLYRMNTEAFF
TGTGCCAGCAGCTTATATAGGATGAACACTGAAGCTTTCTTT
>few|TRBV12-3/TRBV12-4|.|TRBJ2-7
CASSFGSRGYEQYF
TGTGCCAGCAGTTTTGGTAGTAGGGGCTACGAGCAGTACTTC
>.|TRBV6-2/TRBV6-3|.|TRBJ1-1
CASSVGAPNTEAFF
TGTGCCAGCAGTGTGGGAGCTCCGAACACTGAAGCTTTCTTT
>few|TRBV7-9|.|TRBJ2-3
CASKPAGRQYSTDTQYF
TGTGCCAGCAAGCCGGCGGGGCGCCAATATAGCACAGATACGCAGTATTTT
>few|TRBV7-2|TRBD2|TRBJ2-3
CASHPSGGPDTQYF
TGTGCCAGCCATCCTAGCGGGGGGCCAGATACGCAGTATTTT
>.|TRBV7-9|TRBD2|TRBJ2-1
CASSGGEGSYNEQFF
TGTGCCAGCAGCGGGGGGGAGGGCTCCTACAATGAGCAGTTCTTC
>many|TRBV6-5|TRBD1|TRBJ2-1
CASSYSRGQGSYEQFF
TGTGCCAGCAGTTACTCAAGGGGACAGGGGTCCTATGAGCAGTTCTTC
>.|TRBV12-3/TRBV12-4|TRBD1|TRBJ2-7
CASSSGGFEQYF
TGTGCCAGCAGCTCAGGGGGTTTTGAGCAGTACTTC
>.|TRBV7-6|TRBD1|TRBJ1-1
CASSPRTGMNTEAFF
TGTGCCAGCAGCCCGCGGACAGGGATGAACACTGAAGCTTTCTTT
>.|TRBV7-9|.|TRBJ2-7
CASSLEVSGAYEQYF
TGTGCCAGCAGCTTAGAGGTTAGCGGAGCCTACGAGCAGTACTTC
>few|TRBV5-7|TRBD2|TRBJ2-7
CASSSARLAGGHEQYF
TGTGCCAGCAGCTCCGCCCGACTAGCGGGAGGCCACGAGCAGTACTTC
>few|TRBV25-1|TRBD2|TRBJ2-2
CASNGLAAGELFF
TGTGCCAGCAACGGGCTAGCGGCCGGGGAGCTGTTTTTT
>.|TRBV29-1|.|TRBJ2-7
CSVEESTTSEQYF
TGCAGCGTTGAAGAGTCTACAACTTCAGAGCAGTACTTC
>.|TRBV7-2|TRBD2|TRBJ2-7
CASSSNLAGAHEQYF
TGTGCCAGCAGCTCTAATTTAGCGGGAGCACACGAGCAGTACTTC
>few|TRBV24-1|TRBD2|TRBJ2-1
CATSDRTSQQFF
TGTGCCACCAGTGATAGGACTAGCCAGCAGTTCTTC
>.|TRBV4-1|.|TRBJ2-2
CASSQVGQVTTGELFF
TGCGCCAGCAGCCAAGTCGGACAAGTAACCACCGGGGAGCTGTTTTTT
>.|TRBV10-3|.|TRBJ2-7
CAISEWPRGSYEQYF
TGTGCCATCAGTGAATGGCCCCGCGGATCCTACGAGCAGTACTTC
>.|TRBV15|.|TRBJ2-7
CATSRDRASYEQYF
TGTGCCACCAGCAGAGACAGGGCAAGCTACGAGCAGTACTTC
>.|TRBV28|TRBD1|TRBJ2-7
CASSPLWGGTGERTSYEQYF
TGTGCCAGCAGTCCCCTTTGGGGCGGGACAGGGGAGCGGACATCCTACGAGCAGTACTTC
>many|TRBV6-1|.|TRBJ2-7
CASSEVSGYEQYF
TGTGCCAGCAGTGAAGTAAGTGGATACGAGCAGTACTTC
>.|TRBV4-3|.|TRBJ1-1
CASSQDSGVLTEAFF
TGCGCCAGCAGTCAAGATTCAGGGGTTTTAACTGAAGCTTTCTTT
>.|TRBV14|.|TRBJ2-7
CASSQVGEEQYF
TGTGCCAGCAGCCAAGTTGGGGAGGAGCAGTACTTC
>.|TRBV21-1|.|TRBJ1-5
CASRQKVGPIGNQPQHF
TGTGCCAGCAGGCAAAAGGTAGGGCCTATAGGCAATCAGCCCCAGCATTTT
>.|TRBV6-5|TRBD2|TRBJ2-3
CASSNIAGGPGDTQYF
TGTGCCAGCAGTAACATAGCGGGAGGGCCGGGGGATACGCAGTATTTT
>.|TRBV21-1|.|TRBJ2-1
CASSKPPAIAGDYNEQFF
TGTGCCAGCAGCAAGCCCCCTGCCATAGCGGGAGACTACAATGAGCAGTTCTTC
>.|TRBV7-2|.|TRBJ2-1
CASSLAVGSSYNEQFF
TGTGCCAGCAGCTTAGCGGTCGGGAGCTCCTACAATGAGCAGTTCTTC
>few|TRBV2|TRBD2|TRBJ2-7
CASSERGAGGIFHEQYF
TGTGCCAGCAGTGAAAGAGGGGCGGGAGGCATTTTCCACGAGCAGTACTTC
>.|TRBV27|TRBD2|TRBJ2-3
CASSLGLAGGTPSTDTQYF
TGTGCCAGCAGTTTGGGACTAGCGGGAGGAACCCCCAGCACAGATACGCAGTATTTT
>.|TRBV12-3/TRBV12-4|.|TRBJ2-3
CASSLARFTDTQYF
TGTGCCAGCAGTTTAGCGCGGTTTACAGATACGCAGTATTTT
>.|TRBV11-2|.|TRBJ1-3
CASSPAPRERGNTIYF
TGTGCCAGCAGCCCCGCGCCGAGAGAACGGGGAAACACCATATATTTT
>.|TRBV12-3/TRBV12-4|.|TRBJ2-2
CASSPAENTGELFF
TGTGCCAGCAGTCCAGCGGAGAACACCGGGGAGCTGTTTTTT
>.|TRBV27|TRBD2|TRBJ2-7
CASSSRLAGGPGEQYF
TGTGCCAGCAGTTCCCGACTAGCGGGAGGGCCCGGAGAGCAGTACTTC
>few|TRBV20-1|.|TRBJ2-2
CSASDRTGELFF
TGCAGTGCTAGCGATAGGACCGGGGAGCTGTTTTTT